This T cell receptor beta chain was sequenced for a study of OX40 agonist ivuxolimab in advanced cancers. Study-level background: Clinicians treated patients with ivuxolimab, an agonistic anti-OX40 (CD134) antibody. Findings and caveats of the study: Antigen targets of the expanded peripheral T cells went undetermined. At 0.1 to 3.0 mg/kg, clonal expansion of CD4+ and CD8+ blood T cells had occurred by week 6.

Only in-frame clones appear in the TCRdb table, and some are missing; sequencing was by immunoSEQ multiplex PCR. The sample includes roughly 53,000 clones, approximately 88% of them seen just once. A history of autoimmune disease or systemic immunosuppression excluded patients. Germline-derived CDR1 and CDR2 are MNHEY and SVGAGI. Trimming left V 9 bases short and J 8 bases short, with 16 bases between. The CDR3 runs to 12 residues. With regard to this clone: Its target is not known.

The specimen comprised CD4+ or CD8+ T cells sorted from blood, sampled in a trial of the OX40 agonist ivuxolimab. This chain joins TRBV6-5 and TRBJ1-2; D possibly corresponds to TRBD1 (6 bases). The sequence was obtained from an adult with an advanced solid tumor such as melanoma, head and neck, liver or kidney cancer. The CDR3 protein is CASTGSRGGYTF. The CDR3 region has the DNA TGTGCCAGTACAGGGTCTCGGGGGGGCTACACCTTC.